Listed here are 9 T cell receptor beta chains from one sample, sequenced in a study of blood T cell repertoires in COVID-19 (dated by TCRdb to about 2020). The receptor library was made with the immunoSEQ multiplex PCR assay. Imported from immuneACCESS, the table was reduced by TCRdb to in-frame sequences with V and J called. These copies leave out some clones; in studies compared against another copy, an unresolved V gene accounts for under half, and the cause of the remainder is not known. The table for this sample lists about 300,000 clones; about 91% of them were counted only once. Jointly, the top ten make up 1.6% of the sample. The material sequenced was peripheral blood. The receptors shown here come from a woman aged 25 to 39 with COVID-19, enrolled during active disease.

Written as DNA, the CDR3 is TGTGCCAGTAGTATAGTAGGGGGGGGGCGAGATACGCAGTATTTT. It codes for CASSIVGGGRDTQYF. This chain uses TRBV19 with TRBJ2-3, with D possibly matching TRBD2 (7 bases). This CDR3 has 15 amino acids. Looked up from germline, CDR1 is LNHDA and CDR2 is SQIVND (reference sequence). The V gene lost 1 base and the J gene lost 5 bases, with 13 bases spanning the gap.

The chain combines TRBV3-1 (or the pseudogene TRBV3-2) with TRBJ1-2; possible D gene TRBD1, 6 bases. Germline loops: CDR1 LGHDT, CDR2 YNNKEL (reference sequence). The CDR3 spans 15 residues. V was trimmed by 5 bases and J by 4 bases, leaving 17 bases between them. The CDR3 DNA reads TGTGCCAGCAGCGTCCGGGACATTTACTCCTATGGCTACACCTTC. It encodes CASSVRDIYSYGYTF.

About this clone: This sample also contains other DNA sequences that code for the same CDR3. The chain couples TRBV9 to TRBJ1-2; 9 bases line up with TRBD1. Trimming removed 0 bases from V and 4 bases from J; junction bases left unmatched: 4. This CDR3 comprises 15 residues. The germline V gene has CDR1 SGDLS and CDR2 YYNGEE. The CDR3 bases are TGTGCCAGCAGCGTAGGAGGGACAGGGCGCTATGGCTACACCTTC. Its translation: CASSVGGTGRYGYTF. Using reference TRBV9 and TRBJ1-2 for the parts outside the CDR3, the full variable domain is DSGVTQTPKHLITATGQRVTLRCSPRSGDLSVYWYQQSLDQGLQFLIQYYNGEERAKGNILERFSAQQFPDLHSELNLSSLELGDSALYFCASSVGGTGRYGYTFGSGTRLTVV.

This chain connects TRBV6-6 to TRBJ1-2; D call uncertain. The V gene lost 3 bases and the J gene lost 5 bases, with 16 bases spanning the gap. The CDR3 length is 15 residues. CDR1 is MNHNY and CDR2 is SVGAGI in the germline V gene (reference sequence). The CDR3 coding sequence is TGTGCCAGCAGTTATCGGCGGGTGGCGGCTTATGGCTACACCTTC. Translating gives CASSYRRVAAYGYTF.

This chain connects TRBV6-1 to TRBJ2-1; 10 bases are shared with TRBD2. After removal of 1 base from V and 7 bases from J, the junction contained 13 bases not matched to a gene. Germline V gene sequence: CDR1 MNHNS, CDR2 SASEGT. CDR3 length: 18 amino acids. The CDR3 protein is CASSEVAGGPPASNEQFF. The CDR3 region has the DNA TGTGCCAGCAGTGAAGTAGCGGGGGGACCGCCAGCCTCTAATGAGCAGTTCTTC.

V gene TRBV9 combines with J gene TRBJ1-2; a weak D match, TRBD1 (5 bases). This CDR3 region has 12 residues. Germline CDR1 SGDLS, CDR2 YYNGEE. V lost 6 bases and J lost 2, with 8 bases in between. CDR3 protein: CASKDTNYGYTF. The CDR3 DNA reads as TGTGCCAGCAAGGACACGAACTATGGCTACACCTTC.

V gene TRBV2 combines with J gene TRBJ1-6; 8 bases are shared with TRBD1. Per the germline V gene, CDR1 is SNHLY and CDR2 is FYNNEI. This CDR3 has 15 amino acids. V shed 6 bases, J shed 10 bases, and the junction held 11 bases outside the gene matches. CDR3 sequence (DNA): TGTGCCAGCAGAGCGTCCCGACAGGGGAGGTCACCCCTCCACTTT. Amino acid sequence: CASRASRQGRSPLHF.

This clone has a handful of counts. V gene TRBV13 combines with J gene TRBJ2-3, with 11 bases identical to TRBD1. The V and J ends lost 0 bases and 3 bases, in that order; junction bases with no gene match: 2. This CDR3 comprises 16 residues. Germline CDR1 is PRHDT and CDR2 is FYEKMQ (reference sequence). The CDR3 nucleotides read TGTGCCAGCAGCTTAGGGTGGGACAGGGGGACAGATACGCAGTATTTT. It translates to CASSLGWDRGTDTQYF.

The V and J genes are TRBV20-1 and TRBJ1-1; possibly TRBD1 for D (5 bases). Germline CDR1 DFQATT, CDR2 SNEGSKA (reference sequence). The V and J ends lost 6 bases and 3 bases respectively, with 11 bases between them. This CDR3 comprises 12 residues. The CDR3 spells CSASLGHTEAFF. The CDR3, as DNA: TGCAGTGCCAGTCTGGGGCACACTGAAGCTTTCTTT.